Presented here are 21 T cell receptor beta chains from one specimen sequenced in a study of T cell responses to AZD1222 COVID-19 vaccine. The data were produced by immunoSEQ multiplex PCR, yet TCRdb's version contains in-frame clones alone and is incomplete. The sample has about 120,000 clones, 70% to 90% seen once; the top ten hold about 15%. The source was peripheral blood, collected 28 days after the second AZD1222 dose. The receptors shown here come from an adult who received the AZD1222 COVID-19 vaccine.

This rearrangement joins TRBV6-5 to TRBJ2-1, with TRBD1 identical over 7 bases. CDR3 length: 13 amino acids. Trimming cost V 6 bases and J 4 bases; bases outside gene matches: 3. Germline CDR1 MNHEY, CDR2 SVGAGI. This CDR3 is CASRKGQYNEQFF. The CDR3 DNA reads TGTGCCAGCAGGAAGGGACAGTACAATGAGCAGTTCTTC.

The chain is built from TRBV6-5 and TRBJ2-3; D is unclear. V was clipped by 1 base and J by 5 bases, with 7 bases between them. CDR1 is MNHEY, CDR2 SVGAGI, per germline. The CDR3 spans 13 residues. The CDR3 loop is CASSYLLVDTQYF. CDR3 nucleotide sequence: TGTGCCAGCAGTTACTTACTGGTAGATACGCAGTATTTT.

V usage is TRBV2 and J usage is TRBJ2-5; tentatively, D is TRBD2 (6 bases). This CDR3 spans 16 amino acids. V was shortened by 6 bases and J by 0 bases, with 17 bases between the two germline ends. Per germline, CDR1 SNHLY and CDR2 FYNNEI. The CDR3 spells CASRTILADNQETQYF. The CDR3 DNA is TGTGCCAGCAGGACGATACTAGCAGATAACCAAGAGACCCAGTACTTC. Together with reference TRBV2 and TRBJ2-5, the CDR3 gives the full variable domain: EPEVTQTPSHQVTQMGQEVILRCVPISNHLYFYWYRQILGQKVEFLVSFYNNEISEKSEIFDDQFSVERPDGSNFTLKIRSTKLEDSAMYFCASRTILADNQETQYFGPGTRLLVL.

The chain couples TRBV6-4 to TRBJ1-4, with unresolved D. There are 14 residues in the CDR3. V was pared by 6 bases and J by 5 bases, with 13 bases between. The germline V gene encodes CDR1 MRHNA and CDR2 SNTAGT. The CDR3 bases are TGTGCCAGCAGGGAGGATGTTGGGAATGAAAAACTGTTTTTT. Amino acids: CASREDVGNEKLFF.

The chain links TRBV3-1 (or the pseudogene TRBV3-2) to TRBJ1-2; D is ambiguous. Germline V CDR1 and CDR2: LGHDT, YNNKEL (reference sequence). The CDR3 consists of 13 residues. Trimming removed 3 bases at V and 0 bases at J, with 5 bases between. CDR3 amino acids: CASSHRSNYGYTF. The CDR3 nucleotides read TGTGCCAGCAGCCACAGGTCTAACTATGGCTACACCTTC.

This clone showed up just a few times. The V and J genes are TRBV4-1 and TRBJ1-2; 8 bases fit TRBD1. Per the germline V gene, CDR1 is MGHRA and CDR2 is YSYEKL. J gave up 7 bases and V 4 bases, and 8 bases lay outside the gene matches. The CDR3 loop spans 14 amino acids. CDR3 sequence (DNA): TGCGCCAGCAGCCCCCCCGGCAGGGGGCTTGGCTACACCTTC. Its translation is CASSPPGRGLGYTF.

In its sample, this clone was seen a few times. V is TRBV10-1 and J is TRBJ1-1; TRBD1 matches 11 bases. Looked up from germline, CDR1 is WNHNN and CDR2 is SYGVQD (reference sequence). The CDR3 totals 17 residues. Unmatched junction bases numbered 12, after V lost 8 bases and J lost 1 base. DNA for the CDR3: TGCGCCAGCTCCGGGCCGGACAGGGGGCTCCCGAACACTGAAGCTTTCTTT. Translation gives CASSGPDRGLPNTEAFF.

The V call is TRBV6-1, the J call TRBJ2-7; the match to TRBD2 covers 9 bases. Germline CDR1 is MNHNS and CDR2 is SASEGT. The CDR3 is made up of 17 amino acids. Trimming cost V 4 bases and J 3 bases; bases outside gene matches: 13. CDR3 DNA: TGTGCCAGCAGTGGCTACCGGGCACTAGCGGGCCTCTACGAGCAGTACTTC. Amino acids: CASSGYRALAGLYEQYF.

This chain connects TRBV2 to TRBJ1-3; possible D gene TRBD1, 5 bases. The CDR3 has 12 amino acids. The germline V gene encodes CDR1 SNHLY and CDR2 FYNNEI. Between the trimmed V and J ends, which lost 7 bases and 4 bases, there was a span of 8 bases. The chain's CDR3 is CASKSGGNTIYF. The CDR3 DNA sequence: TGTGCCAGCAAGTCAGGGGGAAACACCATATATTTT.

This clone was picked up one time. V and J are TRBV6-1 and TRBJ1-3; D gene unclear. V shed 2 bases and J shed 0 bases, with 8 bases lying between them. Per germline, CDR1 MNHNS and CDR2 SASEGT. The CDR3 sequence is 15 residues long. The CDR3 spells CASSENPSSGNTIYF. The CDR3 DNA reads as TGTGCCAGCAGTGAAAACCCAAGCTCTGGAAACACCATATATTTT.

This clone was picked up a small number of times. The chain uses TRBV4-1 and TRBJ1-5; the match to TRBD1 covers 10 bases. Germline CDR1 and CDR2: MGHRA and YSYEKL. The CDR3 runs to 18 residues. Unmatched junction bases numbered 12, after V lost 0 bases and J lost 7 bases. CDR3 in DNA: TGCGCCAGCAGCCAAGATGGGGTGACAGGGGGCCGAACGCAGCCCCAGCATTTT. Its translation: CASSQDGVTGGRTQPQHF.

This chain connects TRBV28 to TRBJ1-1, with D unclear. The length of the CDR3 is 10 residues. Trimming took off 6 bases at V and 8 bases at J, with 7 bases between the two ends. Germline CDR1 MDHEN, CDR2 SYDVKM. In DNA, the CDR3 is TGTGCCAGCAGCGAAAGGGAAGCTTTCTTT. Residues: CASSEREAFF.

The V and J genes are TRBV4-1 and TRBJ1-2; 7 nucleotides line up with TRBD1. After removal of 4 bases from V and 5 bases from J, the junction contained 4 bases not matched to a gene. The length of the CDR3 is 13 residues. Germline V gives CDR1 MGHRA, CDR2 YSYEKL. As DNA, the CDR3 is TGCGCCAGCAGCCCGGGACAGAGATATGGCTACACCTTC. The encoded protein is CASSPGQRYGYTF.

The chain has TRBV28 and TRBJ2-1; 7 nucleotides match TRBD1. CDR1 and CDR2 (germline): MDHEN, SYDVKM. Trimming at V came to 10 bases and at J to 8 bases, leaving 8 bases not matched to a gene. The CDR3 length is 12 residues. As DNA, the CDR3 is TGTGCCACTTCCTTACAGGGGCATGAGCAGTTCTTC. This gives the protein CATSLQGHEQFF.

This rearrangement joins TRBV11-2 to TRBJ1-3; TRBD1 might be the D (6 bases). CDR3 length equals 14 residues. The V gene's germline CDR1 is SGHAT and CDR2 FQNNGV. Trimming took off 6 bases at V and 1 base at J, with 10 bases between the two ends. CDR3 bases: TGTGCCAGCAGACCCACAGGGTCTGGAAACACCATATATTTT. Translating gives CASRPTGSGNTIYF. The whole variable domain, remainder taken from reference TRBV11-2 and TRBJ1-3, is EAGVAQSPRYKIIEKRQSVAFWCNPISGHATLYWYQQILGQGPKLLIQFQNNGVVDDSQLPKDRFSAERLKGVDSTLKIQPAKLEDSAVYLCASRPTGSGNTIYFGEGSWLTVV.

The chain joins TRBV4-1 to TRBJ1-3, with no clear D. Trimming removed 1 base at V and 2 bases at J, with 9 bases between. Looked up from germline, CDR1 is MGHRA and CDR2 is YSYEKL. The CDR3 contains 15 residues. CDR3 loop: CASSQGEAAGNTIYF. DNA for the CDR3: TGCGCCAGCAGCCAAGGGGAGGCGGCTGGAAACACCATATATTTT.

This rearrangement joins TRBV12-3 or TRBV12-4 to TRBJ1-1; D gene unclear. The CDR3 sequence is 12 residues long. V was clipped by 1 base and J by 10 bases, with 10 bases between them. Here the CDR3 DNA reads TGTGCCAGCAGTTTAGTCCGGGGAGCAGCTTTCTTT. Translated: CASSLVRGAAFF.

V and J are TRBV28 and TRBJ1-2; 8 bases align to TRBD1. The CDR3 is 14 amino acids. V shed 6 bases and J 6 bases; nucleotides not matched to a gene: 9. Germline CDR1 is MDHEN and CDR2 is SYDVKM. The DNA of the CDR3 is TGTGCCAGCAGCACAGCCGGACAGGGAGATGGCTACACCTTC. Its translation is CASSTAGQGDGYTF.

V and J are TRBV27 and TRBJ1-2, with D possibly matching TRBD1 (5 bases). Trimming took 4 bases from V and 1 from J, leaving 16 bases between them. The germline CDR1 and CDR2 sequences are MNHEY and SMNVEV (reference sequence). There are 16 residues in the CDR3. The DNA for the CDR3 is TGTGCCAGCAGTTCAATAACAACGGGGGATAACTATGGCTACACCTTC. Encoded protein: CASSSITTGDNYGYTF.

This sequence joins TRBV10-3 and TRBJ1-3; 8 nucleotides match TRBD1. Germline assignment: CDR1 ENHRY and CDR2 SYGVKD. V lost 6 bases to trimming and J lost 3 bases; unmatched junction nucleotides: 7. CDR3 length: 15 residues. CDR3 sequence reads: CAISRGQVDGNTIYF. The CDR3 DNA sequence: TGTGCCATCAGCCGGGGACAGGTAGATGGAAACACCATATATTTT.

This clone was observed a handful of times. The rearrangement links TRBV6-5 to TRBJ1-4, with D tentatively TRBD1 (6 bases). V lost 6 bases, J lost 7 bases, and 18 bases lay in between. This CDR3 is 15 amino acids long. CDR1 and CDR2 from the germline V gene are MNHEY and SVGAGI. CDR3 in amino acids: CASRAWGQGIEKLFF. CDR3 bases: TGTGCCAGCAGGGCTTGGGGCCAGGGGATTGAAAAACTGTTTTTT.